The present TCR beta chain was sequenced within a study of post-analysis software for immune sequencing data. Study-wide findings and caveats: When the samples were clustered directly with F measure, those that had been prepared in the same batch showed strong co-clustering. Multiple sclerosis patients had significantly lower normalized Chao1 diversity than controls. Among 4 or 5 TRBV segments more frequent in patients than controls were TRBV5-6, TRBV5-1 and TRBV20-1.

Worth noting for this clonotype: Its antigen is not known.

V shed 4 bases and J shed 1 base, with 7 bases lying between them. Germline CDR1 reads MNHEY; CDR2 reads SMNVEV (reference sequence). CDR3 length: 13 residues. The TCR beta cDNA libraries contained unique molecular identifiers. Each CDR3 protein is one row after TCRdb ran MiXCR on the PCR reads. Here the sample spans about 430,000 distinct CDR3 sequences, more than 30% being singletons. The chain recombines TRBV27 with TRBJ2-5; D uncertain. Sequenced material: blood. The TCR originated in a girl aged 2-15 years with multiple sclerosis. CDR3 sequence reads: CASSWRPQETQYF. The CDR3 nucleotides are TGTGCCAGCAGTTGGAGACCCCAAGAGACCCAGTACTTC.